A selection of T cell receptor beta chains follows, all from one sample in a study of blood T cells in healthy people across ages. Each CDR3 protein gets one entry after TCRdb re-called the 5' RACE reads with MiXCR. The sample lists 1.5 million to 2 million distinct CDR3 sequences; about 39% were seen once. Material: blood. Receptors originate from a human donor in good health. Both conserved end residues are part of each CDR3.

V: TRBV9; CDR3: CASSVLTGLSYGYTF
V: TRBV6-5; CDR3: CASSYSSLLAGDNEQFF
V: TRBV7-2; CDR3: CASSLGLGGTDTQYF
V: TRBV5-1; CDR3: CASSSTGQGDSEQYF
V: TRBV6-7; CDR3: CASRSDCNTGELFF
V: TRBV20-1; CDR3: CSAGRLGSDTQYF
V: TRBV4-2; CDR3: CASSQSGGPGNTIYF
V: TRBV6-5; CDR3: CASSGTGDGNEQFF
V: TRBV4-1; CDR3: CASSQIRGRLYEQYF
V: TRBV2; CDR3: CASNDRNDGYTF
V: TRBV5-1; CDR3: CACSLGVFGDEQFF
V: TRBV7-2; CDR3: CASSLTAGKNTEAFF
V: TRBV29-1; CDR3: CSGLEYNEQFF
V: TRBV4-3; CDR3: CASSQDPLPTDTQYF
V: TRBV6-5; CDR3: CASSYSVPVGSGYTF
V: TRBV29-1; CDR3: CSALSWQSGEQFF
V: TRBV4-3; CDR3: CASSQEGRGSGANVLTF
V: TRBV4-3; CDR3: CASSQDGTGPGEQYF
V: TRBV12-3/TRBV12-4; CDR3: CASSFGVDQPRHF
V: TRBV12-3/TRBV12-4; CDR3: CASSLYVGAGMSSGEQYF
V: TRBV29-1; CDR3: CSVPRDHGYTF
V: TRBV9; CDR3: CASSPQGYKLSYEQYF
V: TRBV11-2; CDR3: CASSWGQGHNSPLHF
V: TRBV20-1; CDR3: CSAPSRGEQFF
V: TRBV7-2; CDR3: CASSKTSGVYNEQFF
V: TRBV27; CDR3: CASSFSGTPGTEAFF
V: TRBV20-1; CDR3: CSASVGASGTQETQYF
V: TRBV3-1; CDR3: CASSPEEGGEKLFF
V: TRBV14; CDR3: CASSQVTDPYEQYF